A single sample is the source of the 18 T cell receptor beta chains below, sequenced in a study of T-cell reconstitution after alpha-beta-depleted transplantation in children. Unique molecular identifiers were incorporated when the TCRbeta library was constructed. TCRdb reprocessed the PCR reads via MiXCR and lists one record per CDR3 protein. There are roughly 500,000 distinct CDR3 sequences in the sample; about 33% occur only once, and less than 2.5% lies in the top ten. Sequenced here: PBMCs from the stem cell graft donor, sampled from the stem cell graft. All receptors come from a human donor who donated a stem cell graft to a child with aplastic anemia.

J is TRBJ2-3 and V is TRBV7-2, with 14 bases that match TRBD2. V lost 2 bases, J lost 2 bases, and 21 bases stayed unmatched. The germline V gene encodes CDR1 SGHTA and CDR2 FQGNSA. The CDR3 extends over 23 amino acids. CDR3 DNA: TGTGCCAGCAGCTTACGAGGAATGGGACTAGCGGGAGTTGGGTCGGCGTCCACAGATACGCAGTATTTT. Protein: CASSLRGMGLAGVGSASTDTQYF.

The V and J genes are TRBV12-3 or TRBV12-4 and TRBJ1-5; unclear D gene. The CDR3 is made up of 13 amino acids. V lost 4 bases and J lost 4, with 8 bases in between. CDR3 sequence (DNA): TGTGCCAGCAGTTCCCGGGTTAATCAGCCCCAGCATTTT. As protein: CASSSRVNQPQHF.

The CDR3 sequence is CASSLYPDGTNEKLFF. DNA for the CDR3: TGCGCCAGCAGCTTGTATCCGGACGGAACTAATGAAAAACTGTTTTTT. The rearrangement uses TRBV5-1 and TRBJ1-4; D not certain. The germline V gene encodes CDR1 SGHRS and CDR2 YFSETQ. The CDR3 has 16 residues. Trimming shortened V by 1 base and J by 1 base, and 11 bases separated the two germline ends.

The genes are TRBV12-3 or TRBV12-4 and TRBJ1-3; no clear D gene. This CDR3 contains 16 residues. Trimming took off 4 bases at V and 1 base at J, with 14 bases between the two ends. The CDR3 spells CASSYTYGASGNTIYF. CDR3 sequence (DNA): TGTGCCAGCAGTTACACATACGGAGCGTCTGGAAACACCATATATTTT.

Only a few counts were recorded for this clonotype. V is TRBV5-1 and J is TRBJ2-3, with TRBD2 matching 8 bases. Germline V gene sequence: CDR1 SGHRS, CDR2 YFSETQ. The junction had 6 bases not matched to a gene; V was cut back by 4 bases and J by 2 bases. The CDR3 has 15 amino acids. CDR3 coding DNA: TGCGCCAGCAGCATAAGCGGGAGCTACACAGATACGCAGTATTTT. Protein sequence: CASSISGSYTDTQYF.

The V call is TRBV5-6, the J call TRBJ2-2, with TRBD1 matching 7 bases. The V gene's germline CDR1 is SGHDT and CDR2 YYEEEE. The CDR3 sequence is 16 residues long. Trimming at V came to 2 bases and at J to 2 bases, leaving 6 bases not matched to a gene. For the CDR3, the DNA is TGTGCCAGCAGCTTCCGGACAGGTTATAACACCGGGGAGCTGTTTTTT. It specifies CASSFRTGYNTGELFF.

J is TRBJ2-7 and V is TRBV5-4; D assignment may be TRBD1 or TRBD2 (6 bases each). The CDR3 is made up of 13 amino acids. CDR1 SGHNT and CDR2 YYREEE come from the germline V gene (reference sequence). V lost 4 bases and J lost 3, with 11 bases in between. The CDR3 loop is CASSGGPLYEQYV. The DNA for the CDR3 is TGTGCCAGCAGCGGGGGGCCCCTCTACGAGCAGTACGTC.

This chain joins TRBV7-2 and TRBJ1-3; D remains unclear. The CDR3 extends over 14 amino acids. CDR1 and CDR2 (germline): SGHTA, FQGNSA. V was clipped by 2 bases and J by 5 bases, with 10 bases between them. This CDR3 reads CASSLTQIRNTIYF. CDR3 nucleotide sequence: TGTGCCAGCAGCTTAACGCAGATTAGAAACACCATATATTTT.

The V and J genes are TRBV18 and TRBJ2-1; 11 nucleotides agree with TRBD1. This CDR3 comprises 16 residues. Germline V lookup: CDR1 KGHSH, CDR2 LQKENI. Losses at the gene ends were 4 bases for V and 8 bases for J; bases not matched to a gene: 10. This CDR3 is CASSLEWTGGLDEQFF. CDR3 in DNA: TGTGCCAGCTCACTAGAGTGGACAGGGGGCTTGGATGAGCAGTTCTTC. Drawing the rest from reference TRBV18 and TRBJ2-1, the complete variable domain is NAGVMQNPRHLVRRRGQEARLRCSPMKGHSHVYWYRQLPEEGLKFMVYLQKENIIDESGMPKERFSAEFPKEGPSILRIQQVVRGDSAAYFCASSLEWTGGLDEQFFGPGTRLTVL.

This clonotype appeared a few times. The rearrangement joins TRBV18 to TRBJ2-7; TRBD1 is a possible D gene (5 bases). The germline V gene encodes CDR1 KGHSH and CDR2 LQKENI. The CDR3 has 14 residues. Trimming took off 5 bases at V and 2 bases at J, with 13 bases between the two ends. The CDR3 here is CASSGQATPYEQYF. The CDR3 DNA follows: TGTGCCAGCTCAGGACAAGCAACTCCCTACGAGCAGTACTTC.

The chain is built from TRBV27 and TRBJ2-1, with TRBD2 identical over 13 bases. CDR3 size: 16 residues. Looked up from germline, CDR1 is MNHEY and CDR2 is SMNVEV (reference sequence). The V segment lost 5 bases and the J segment 7 bases; nucleotides outside the gene matches: 8. The CDR3 reads CASSLLTSGRWNEQFF. CDR3 DNA: TGTGCCAGCAGTCTACTGACTAGCGGGAGGTGGAATGAGCAGTTCTTC.

The chain combines TRBV29-1 with TRBJ2-2; a weak D match, TRBD1 (5 bases). The V gene's germline CDR1 is SQVTM and CDR2 ANQGSEA. With 6 bases removed from V and 7 bases from J, the gap between germline ends came to 12 bases. This CDR3 comprises 12 residues. The CDR3 spells CSVADTGGELFF. The CDR3 DNA is TGCAGCGTAGCAGACACAGGCGGGGAGCTGTTTTTT.

The chain recombines TRBV5-1 with TRBJ2-7; D not certain. The germline V and J ends were trimmed by 0 bases and 0 bases, with 10 bases remaining between them. The CDR3 consists of 15 residues. The germline gives CDR1 SGHRS, CDR2 YFSETQ. The CDR3 reads CASSLGLPGSYEQYV. The CDR3 DNA is TGCGCCAGCAGCTTGGGTCTTCCGGGCTCCTACGAGCAGTACGTC.

This clonotype was counted between two and nine times. V gene TRBV7-2 combines with J gene TRBJ2-1; 14 bases fit TRBD2. V trimming: 5 bases; J trimming: 8 bases; junction bases outside the gene matches: 5. This CDR3 contains 15 residues. Germline V lookup: CDR1 SGHTA, CDR2 FQGNSA. CDR3 region: CASSPRLAGGYEQFF. The CDR3 DNA reads TGTGCCAGCAGCCCCAGACTAGCGGGAGGGTATGAGCAGTTCTTC.

This clonotype was seen a few times. V is TRBV7-9 and J is TRBJ2-3, with 9 bases lining up with TRBD1. The CDR3 contains 15 residues. After removal of 4 bases from V and 6 bases from J, the junction contained 8 bases not matched to a gene. Germline values: CDR1 SEHNR, CDR2 FQNEAQ (reference sequence). CDR3 residues: CASSSWDRAGDTQYF. Here the CDR3 DNA reads TGTGCCAGCAGCTCCTGGGACAGGGCGGGTGATACGCAGTATTTT.

In regard to this clonotype: Since a much larger clone is just one base distant, this may be a read error. This is likely a read error, given that the CDR3 carries no conserved phenylalanine or tryptophan at its end. This chain joins TRBV5-5 and TRBJ2-3; the match to TRBD1 covers 11 bases. The CDR3 has 15 amino acids. V lost 3 bases to trimming and J lost 4 bases; unmatched junction nucleotides: 4. Per the germline V gene, CDR1 is SGHKS and CDR2 is YYEKEE (reference sequence). CDR3 DNA sequence: TGTGCCAGCAGCTCTGGACAGGGGGCCCCAGATACGCAGTATTTA. This sequence encodes CASSSGQGAPDTQYL.

This clonotype was recorded a few times. The J gene is TRBJ2-2, the V gene TRBV5-1; D gene unclear. V was trimmed by 0 bases and J by 5 bases, leaving 8 bases between them. The CDR3 spans 14 residues. Germline CDR1 reads SGHRS; CDR2 reads YFSETQ. Written as DNA, the CDR3 is TGCGCCAGCAGCTTGGGTCCAAGAACCGGGGAGCTGTTTTTT. Its protein product is CASSLGPRTGELFF.

The chain recombines TRBV20-1 with TRBJ1-1, with TRBD1 matching over 9 bases. V lost 6 bases to trimming and J lost 5 bases; unmatched junction nucleotides: 10. The CDR3 loop spans 14 amino acids. In germline, CDR1 is DFQATT, CDR2 SNEGSKA (reference sequence). The CDR3, as DNA: TGCAGTGCCGTACAGGGGGCCACCAGGACTGAAGCTTTCTTT. Translating gives CSAVQGATRTEAFF.